This T cell receptor (beta chain) was identified during a study of chemoradiotherapy in HPV16-positive cancers. Whole-study context: Candidate HPV-specific T-cell clones and common TCR motifs came from functional assays in a couple of HPV16-positive patients. Overall study findings and caveats: Candidate HPV-specific clones and E7-related TCR motifs grew in tumor during treatment.

The CDR3 consists of 15 residues. Losses at the gene ends were 4 bases for V and 1 base for J; bases not matched to a gene: 3. Looked up from germline, CDR1 is SGDLS and CDR2 is YYNGEE. Points on this clone: The antigen is undetermined.

Measured with immunoSEQ multiplex PCR; TCRdb has only the in-frame clones, and not every one. Of more than 20,000 clones listed, 70% to 90% are singletons. Repertoires were sampled repeatedly during chemoradiotherapy. This rearrangement joins TRBV9 to TRBJ2-1; 9 nucleotides match TRBD1. Specimen: blood, collected from a patient who underwent chemoradiotherapy. The TCR originated in a human donor with HPV-associated anogenital cancer. Written as DNA, the CDR3 is TGTGCCAGCAGCCCACAGGGGGCGTCCTACAATGAGCAGTTCTTC. Translation gives CASSPQGASYNEQFF. Based on the CDR3 plus reference TRBV9 and TRBJ2-1, the full variable domain is DSGVTQTPKHLITATGQRVTLRCSPRSGDLSVYWYQQSLDQGLQFLIQYYNGEERAKGNILERFSAQQFPDLHSELNLSSLELGDSALYFCASSPQGASYNEQFFGPGTRLTVL.